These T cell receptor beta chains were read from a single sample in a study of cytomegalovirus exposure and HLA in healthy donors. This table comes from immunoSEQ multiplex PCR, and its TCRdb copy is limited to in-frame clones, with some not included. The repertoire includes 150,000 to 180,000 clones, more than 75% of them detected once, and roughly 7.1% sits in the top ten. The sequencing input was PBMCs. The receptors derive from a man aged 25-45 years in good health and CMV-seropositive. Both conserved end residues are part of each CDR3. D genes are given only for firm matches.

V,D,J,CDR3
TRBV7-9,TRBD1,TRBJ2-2,CASSLSGTGLNTGELFF
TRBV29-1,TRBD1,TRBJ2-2,CSVEDPDRGHNGELFF
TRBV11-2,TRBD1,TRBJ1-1,CASSQGQGAEAFF
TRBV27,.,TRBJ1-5,CASSYRASNQPQHF
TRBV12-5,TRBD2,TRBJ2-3,CASGLPISGRAWDTQYF
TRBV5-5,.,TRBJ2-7,CASSLDVNLSNF
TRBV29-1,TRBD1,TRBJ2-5,CSGVDRSETQYF
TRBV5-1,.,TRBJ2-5,CASSLGRGGMETQYF
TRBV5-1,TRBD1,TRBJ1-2,CASSLEITGGLYGYTF
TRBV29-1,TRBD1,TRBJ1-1,CSVGGTGGRFGLNTEAFF
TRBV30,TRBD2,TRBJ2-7,CAWGLAGVGEQYF
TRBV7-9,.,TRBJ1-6,CASSFLGSPLHF
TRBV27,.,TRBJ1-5,CASSLGGGSNQPQHF
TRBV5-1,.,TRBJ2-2,CASSGGGNTGELFF
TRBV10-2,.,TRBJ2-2,CASSEPQNTGELFF
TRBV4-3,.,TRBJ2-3,CASSQGLRDFTDTQYF
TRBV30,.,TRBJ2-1,CAWLSNNNEQFF
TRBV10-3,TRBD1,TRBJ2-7,CAISEPKGQVSTYEQYF
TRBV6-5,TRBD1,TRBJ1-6,CASSYSKGQGRSPLHF
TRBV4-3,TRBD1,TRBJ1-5,CASSQGWRDRSNQTQHF
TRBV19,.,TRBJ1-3,CASTPGYHSGNTIYF
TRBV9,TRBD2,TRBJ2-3,CASSVGGGVRTDTQYF
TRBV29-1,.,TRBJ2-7,CSVEDTRGAEQYF
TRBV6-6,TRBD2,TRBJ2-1,CASSYTGGPGEQFF
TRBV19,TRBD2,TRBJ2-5,CASSIGLAGGETQYF
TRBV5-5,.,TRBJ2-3,CASSLGSGDTDTQYF
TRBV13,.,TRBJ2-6,CASSLGLYEGLGANVLTF
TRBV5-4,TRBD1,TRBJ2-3,CASSLKQGAADTQYF
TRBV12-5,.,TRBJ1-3,CASGLGGDSGNTIYF
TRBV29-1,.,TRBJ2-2,CSVELGVRTGELFF
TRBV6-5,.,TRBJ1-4,CATSRGLANEKLFF
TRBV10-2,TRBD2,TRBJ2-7,CASGNVYYSGGPHNSYEQYF
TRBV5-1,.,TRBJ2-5,CASSLISGQETQYF
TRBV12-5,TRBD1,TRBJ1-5,CASSGGLGPQHF
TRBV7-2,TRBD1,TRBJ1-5,CASSQGTGSGNQPQHF
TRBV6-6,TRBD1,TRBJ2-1,CASRGDRDANEQFF
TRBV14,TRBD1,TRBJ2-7,CASSQEGTGVYEQYF
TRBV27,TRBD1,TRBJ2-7,CASSSSGQGVAWEQYF
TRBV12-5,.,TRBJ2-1,CASGLVPEQAHEQFF
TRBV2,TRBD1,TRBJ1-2,CASSGTGGDYGYTF
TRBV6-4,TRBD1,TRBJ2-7,CASSADRSSYEQYF
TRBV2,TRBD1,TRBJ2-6,CASSEKRTGVAGANVLTF
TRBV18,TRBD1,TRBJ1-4,CASSPRGWTNEKLFF
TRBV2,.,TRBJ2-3,CASSDLQAGSTDTQYF
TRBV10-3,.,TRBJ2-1,CATETDYNEQFF
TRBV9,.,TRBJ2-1,CASSVVRSYNEQFF
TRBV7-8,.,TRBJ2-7,CASSLRDNSYEQYF
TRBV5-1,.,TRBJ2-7,CASGRGRNYEQYF
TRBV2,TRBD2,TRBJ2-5,CASSELTSGRGGETQYF
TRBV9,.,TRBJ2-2,CASSTDPTGNTGELFF
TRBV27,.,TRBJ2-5,CASNRAGETQYF
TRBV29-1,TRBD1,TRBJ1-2,CSVETTGEIWYGYTF
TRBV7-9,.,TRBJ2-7,CASSFGAPSEQYF
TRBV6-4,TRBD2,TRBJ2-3,CASSAETSEIDTQYF
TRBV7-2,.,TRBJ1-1,CASSAPRFEVEAFF
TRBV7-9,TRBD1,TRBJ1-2,CASSFGQGQDYGYTF
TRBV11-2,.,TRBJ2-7,CASSLLSGGSYEQYF